These 28 T cell receptor beta chains share one sample of origin, sequenced in a study of CD8+CD57+ T cells in acquired aplastic anemia. Whole-study findings and limits: The CD8+CD57+ cells of patients were less diverse than their total CD4+ and CD8+ pools.

It was genomic DNA that served as the template for profiling TCR beta VDJ and CDR3. TCRdb recomputed calls from the reads with MiXCR, one row per CDR3 protein. This table has 17,000 or so distinct CDR3 sequences, 30% to 45% appearing once. Sequencing involved patients with CD8+CD57+ cell expansion previously shown by flow cytometry. Their target antigens are unknown. Sequencing was carried out using CD8+CD57+ T cells sorted from PBMCs. Subset reported: bead-enriched CD8+CD57+ effector memory T cells from SAA patients. The receptors originated from a human donor with aplastic anemia.

The chain combines TRBV20-1 with TRBJ2-1; D may be TRBD2 (5 bases). The V and J ends lost 0 bases and 4 bases respectively, with 10 bases between them. The CDR3 totals 14 residues. Germline CDR1 DFQATT, CDR2 SNEGSKA (reference sequence). The CDR3 DNA follows: TGCAGTGCTAGAGATGGAGGAGTGTACAATGAGCAGTTCTTC. Its protein product is CSARDGGVYNEQFF.

V usage is TRBV29-1 and J usage is TRBJ2-1, with TRBD1 identical over 7 bases. V lost 7 bases, J lost 4 bases, and 7 bases stayed unmatched. The CDR3 spans 13 residues. From germline, CDR1 is SQVTM and CDR2 ANQGSEA. The CDR3 sequence is CSAGQAAYNEQFF. The CDR3 bases are TGCAGCGCAGGACAGGCCGCTTACAATGAGCAGTTCTTC.

About this clonotype: This clone may be a read error of a much larger clone one base away. The conserved phenylalanine or tryptophan is not found at the CDR3 terminus, so this likely reflects a read error. The rearrangement links TRBV28 to TRBJ1-5, with D perhaps TRBD1 (5 bases). Trimming stripped 6 bases from V and 0 bases from J, with 15 bases between. CDR1 is MDHEN, CDR2 SYDVKM, per germline. The CDR3 length is 16 residues. The CDR3 protein is CASSPPGYYSNQPQHS. CDR3 in DNA: TGTGCCAGCAGCCCTCCAGGGTATTATAGCAATCAGCCCCAGCATTCT.

Many counts were recorded for this clonotype. This chain uses TRBV20-1 with TRBJ1-1; 10 bases agree with TRBD1. Germline V lookup: CDR1 DFQATT, CDR2 SNEGSKA (reference sequence). Trimming at V came to 6 bases and at J to 5 bases, leaving 6 bases not matched to a gene. This CDR3 spans 13 amino acids. The CDR3 sequence is CSAFDRGRTEAFF. The CDR3 DNA is TGCAGTGCATTCGACAGGGGGCGAACTGAAGCTTTCTTT.

V and J are TRBV10-3 and TRBJ2-7, with D possibly TRBD1 on 6 matching bases. The CDR3 runs 18 residues. Germline values: CDR1 ENHRY, CDR2 SYGVKD. Between the trimmed V and J ends, which lost 0 bases and 6 bases, there was a span of 24 bases. This CDR3 is CAISESNLGPGVRLEQYF. CDR3 sequence (DNA): TGTGCCATCAGTGAGTCGAATTTAGGGCCAGGGGTCCGTCTCGAGCAGTACTTC.

The chain recombines TRBV7-9 with TRBJ2-5, with D possibly matching TRBD1 (5 bases). Germline assignment: CDR1 SEHNR and CDR2 FQNEAQ (reference sequence). The CDR3 totals 13 residues. The germline V and J ends were trimmed by 1 base and 2 bases, with 5 bases remaining between them. This CDR3 reads CASSLGQQETQYF. The CDR3 nucleotides read TGTGCCAGCAGCTTAGGACAGCAAGAGACCCAGTACTTC. The full variable domain, in which reference TRBV7-9 and TRBJ2-5 provide the parts outside the CDR3, is DTGVSQNPRHKITKRGQNVTFRCDPISEHNRLYWYRQTLGQGPEFLTYFQNEAQLEKSRLLSDRFSAERPKGSFSTLEIQRTEQGDSAMYLCASSLGQQETQYFGPGTRLLVL.

The chain couples TRBV20-1 to TRBJ2-3; D is perhaps TRBD2 (6 bases). The CDR3 spans 15 residues. Deletions cut 6 bases from V and 11 bases from J, with 27 bases between. In germline, CDR1 is DFQATT, CDR2 SNEGSKA (reference sequence). The CDR3 DNA is TGCAGTGCCTCCCCGCCAAGACTAGTTCGCAATGAGCAGTATTTT. Protein product: CSASPPRLVRNEQYF.

This chain connects TRBV9 to TRBJ2-7; D gene unclear. CDR3 size: 13 residues. Trimming cost V 3 bases and J 3 bases, with 10 bases left between them. CDR1 SGDLS and CDR2 YYNGEE come from the germline V gene. The CDR3 DNA follows: TGTGCCAGCAGCGGCGGATTCCTCTACGAGCAGTACTTC. Its protein product is CASSGGFLYEQYF.

As concerns this clonotype: This may be a read error, as it is one base from a much larger clone. The chain employs TRBV7-9 and TRBJ1-4; TRBD1 matches 7 bases. Losses at the gene ends were 3 bases for V and 7 bases for J; bases not matched to a gene: 8. Germline-derived CDR1 and CDR2 are SEHNR and FQNEAQ (reference sequence). The CDR3 consists of 15 residues. CDR3 sequence (DNA): TGTGCCAGCAGCTTCCTTACCACAGGGGTTGAAAAACTGTTTTTT. Residues: CASSFLTTGVEKLFF.

The chain uses TRBV29-1 and TRBJ2-5; maybe TRBD2 (5 bases). V dropped 6 bases and J dropped 5 bases, with 16 bases sitting between them. CDR3 length equals 13 residues. Germline CDR1 SQVTM, CDR2 ANQGSEA. In nucleotides, the CDR3 is TGCAGCGTCCCTCGGACTTCGTCGGAGACCCAGTACTTC. Protein: CSVPRTSSETQYF. The entire variable domain, with the rest obtained from reference TRBV29-1 and TRBJ2-5, is as follows: SAVISQKPSRDICQRGTSLTIQCQVDSQVTMMFWYRQQPGQSLTLIATANQGSEATYESGFVIDKFPISRPNLTFSTLTVSNMSPEDSSIYLCSVPRTSSETQYFGPGTRLLVL.

This clonotype has ten or more counts. The V gene is TRBV28, the J gene TRBJ2-7, with D possibly being TRBD1 (6 bases). The germline V gene encodes CDR1 MDHEN and CDR2 SYDVKM. Trimming removed 5 bases from V and 3 bases from J, with 23 bases in between. There are 17 residues in the CDR3. Written as DNA, the CDR3 is TGTGCCAGCAGTGCCTCCTTACAGGGCGCGCTTCACTACGAGCAGTACTTC. As protein: CASSASLQGALHYEQYF.

The chain has TRBV5-6 and TRBJ2-3; D is perhaps TRBD1 or TRBD2 (8 bases each). Germline lookup yields CDR1 SGHDT and CDR2 YYEEEE. There are 18 residues in the CDR3. Trimming removed 6 bases at V and 0 bases at J, with 23 bases between. DNA of the CDR3: TGTGCCAGCAACACCGCAGGGGGCCGCGGGAGGAGCACAGATACGCAGTATTTT. Translating it yields CASNTAGGRGRSTDTQYF.

V is TRBV10-3 and J is TRBJ2-1; TRBD1 is a possible D gene (6 bases). With 8 bases removed from V and 10 bases from J, the gap between germline ends came to 21 bases. The CDR3 sequence is 14 residues long. CDR1 and CDR2 from the germline V gene are ENHRY and SYGVKD. CDR3 sequence: CAIGSGDMRSEQFF. CDR3 bases: TGTGCCATCGGAAGTGGGGACATGCGGTCGGAGCAGTTCTTC.

V and J are TRBV7-6 and TRBJ2-3, with TRBD1 matching 7 bases. Per the germline V gene, CDR1 is SGHVS and CDR2 is FNYEAQ. This CDR3 spans 14 amino acids. V shed 5 bases, J shed 0 bases, and the junction held 2 bases outside the gene matches. The CDR3 DNA is TGTGCCAGCAGCCGACAGGGAAGCACAGATACGCAGTATTTT. It encodes CASSRQGSTDTQYF.

This clonotype occurred many times. The chain couples TRBV7-8 to TRBJ2-1; TRBD2 is a possible D gene (6 bases). The CDR3 extends over 16 amino acids. The germline V gene has CDR1 SGHVS and CDR2 FQNEAQ. V lost 7 bases and J lost 1, with 17 bases in between. CDR3 in amino acids: CASTPPWGVSYNEQFF. In DNA, the CDR3 is TGTGCCAGCACCCCGCCGTGGGGGGTATCCTACAATGAGCAGTTCTTC.

A remark on this clonotype: This likely comes from a read error, as the CDR3 has no conserved phenylalanine or tryptophan at its end. The chain employs TRBV15 and TRBJ2-7; D possibly corresponds to TRBD2 (5 bases). Per the germline V gene, CDR1 is LNHNV and CDR2 is YYDKDF (reference sequence). V lost 5 bases and J lost 7, with 18 bases in between. The CDR3 sequence is 14 residues long. The DNA of the CDR3 is TGTGCCACCAGCCGACCAGCGGAGTCCGGGGAGCAGTACTTA. This translates into CATSRPAESGEQYL.

As concerns this clonotype: No DNA is shown, since the ends of the CDR3 on it are uncertain; the CDR3 is the one TCRdb lists. This chain uses TRBV2 with TRBJ2-5. The germline CDR1 and CDR2 sequences are SNHLY and FYNNEI. The CDR3 spans 14 amino acids, including both terminal residues. CDR3 region: CASSEMVGWLHLRF.

This chain links TRBV20-1 with TRBJ2-3; a weak D match, TRBD2 (5 bases). V lost 6 bases, J lost 0 bases, and 22 bases lay in between. The germline CDR1 and CDR2 sequences are DFQATT and SNEGSKA (reference sequence). This CDR3 has 17 residues. Here the CDR3 DNA reads TGCAGTGCGGGCGCCGCGGGCCTCCAAACCAGCACAGATACGCAGTATTTT. This translates into CSAGAAGLQTSTDTQYF.

This clonotype appeared a few times. The chain uses TRBV19 and TRBJ2-6, with TRBD1 matching 9 bases. Trimming took 5 bases from V and 2 from J; bases not matched to a gene: 1. The germline CDR1 and CDR2 sequences are LNHDA and SQIVND (reference sequence). The CDR3 has 15 residues. CDR3: CASSRQGAGANVLTF. For the CDR3, the DNA is TGTGCCAGTAGTCGACAGGGGGCTGGGGCCAACGTCCTGACTTTC.

There are many counts of this clonotype. V usage is TRBV11-1 and J usage is TRBJ2-3, with D possibly TRBD1 on 5 matching bases. Germline CDR1 is SGHAT and CDR2 is FQDESV (reference sequence). The CDR3 has 15 amino acids. V lost 2 bases to trimming and J lost 0 bases, with 9 bases between them. CDR3 sequence reads: CASSLRTPSTDTQYF. CDR3 DNA sequence: TGTGCCAGCAGCTTACGGACACCTAGCACAGATACGCAGTATTTT.

Turning to this clonotype: Its ends do not fully match the called genes, so a read error is possible. The chain links TRBV7-9 to TRBJ2-3; D is perhaps TRBD2 (5 bases). Germline-derived CDR1 and CDR2 are SEHNR and FQNEAQ (reference sequence). There are 14 residues in the CDR3. The CDR3 loop is CASSLAGSTDTQYF. Here the CDR3 DNA reads TGTGCCAGCAGCCTAGCTGGCAGCACAGATACGCAGTATTTT.

The count of this clonotype is one. The chain is built from TRBV11-2 and TRBJ2-3; weak D call: TRBD1 (5 bases). V was clipped by 1 base and J by 0 bases, with 17 bases between them. The CDR3 sequence is 18 residues long. Germline V gives CDR1 SGHAT, CDR2 FQNNGV. The CDR3 loop reads CASSLVPGGAASTDTQYF. The CDR3, as DNA: TGTGCCAGCAGCTTAGTTCCGGGTGGGGCAGCTAGCACAGATACGCAGTATTTT.

In its sample, this clonotype was seen many times. The chain combines TRBV15 with TRBJ1-6, with D possibly TRBD1 on 5 matching bases. This CDR3 has 16 amino acids. Germline CDR1 and CDR2: LNHNV and YYDKDF (reference sequence). Trimming shortened V by 1 base and J by 6 bases, and 13 bases separated the two germline ends. The CDR3 sequence is CATSRGAGPINSPLHF. CDR3 coding DNA: TGTGCCACCAGCAGAGGGGCGGGACCTATTAATTCACCCCTCCACTTT. Based on the CDR3 plus reference TRBV15 and TRBJ1-6, the full variable domain is DAMVIQNPRYQVTQFGKPVTLSCSQTLNHNVMYWYQQKSSQAPKLLFHYYDKDFNNEADTPDNFQSRRPNTSFCFLDIRSPGLGDTAMYLCATSRGAGPINSPLHFGNGTRLTVT.

This clonotype was seen once. The V gene is TRBV20-1, the J gene TRBJ1-2; D is possibly TRBD1 (6 bases). There are 13 residues in the CDR3. CDR1 and CDR2 from the germline V gene are DFQATT and SNEGSKA (reference sequence). Trimming shortened V by 4 bases and J by 8 bases, and 17 bases separated the two germline ends. The CDR3 DNA reads TGCAGTGCTACAACCCACAGGGTTCGGGGCTACACCTTC. Its protein product is CSATTHRVRGYTF.

This clonotype was counted ten times or more. V gene TRBV7-9 combines with J gene TRBJ1-2, with D possibly TRBD1 on 5 matching bases. This CDR3 comprises 14 residues. V lost 7 bases, J lost 8 bases, and 20 bases lay in between. Looked up from germline, CDR1 is SEHNR and CDR2 is FQNEAQ (reference sequence). CDR3 protein: CASTPLRGVNGYTF. The CDR3 DNA sequence: TGTGCCAGCACCCCGCTCCGAGGGGTTAACGGCTACACCTTC. Together with reference TRBV7-9 and TRBJ1-2, the CDR3 gives the full variable domain: DTGVSQNPRHKITKRGQNVTFRCDPISEHNRLYWYRQTLGQGPEFLTYFQNEAQLEKSRLLSDRFSAERPKGSFSTLEIQRTEQGDSAMYLCASTPLRGVNGYTFGSGTRLTVV.

This CDR3 is CASSLGRGGQETQYF. The CDR3 DNA is TGTGCCAGCAGCTTGGGCAGGGGTGGCCAAGAGACCCAGTACTTC. The genes are TRBV5-8 and TRBJ2-5; possible D gene TRBD1, 6 bases. In germline, CDR1 is SGHTS, CDR2 YDEGEE. Trimming stripped 0 bases from V and 1 base from J, with 10 bases between. The length of the CDR3 is 15 residues.

Turning to this clonotype: At one end, the junction sequence differs from germline, possibly due to a read error. The gene calls are TRBV10-3 and TRBJ2-1; D not resolved. The CDR3 spans 13 residues. Germline CDR1 is ENHRY and CDR2 is SYGVKD. CDR3 loop: CAISEARANEQLF. The CDR3 DNA is TGTGCCATCAGTGAGGCAAGGGCCAATGAGCAGCTCTTC.

The rearrangement uses TRBV10-2 and TRBJ2-1; possible D gene TRBD2, 6 bases. The CDR3 runs to 13 residues. From germline, CDR1 is WSHSY and CDR2 SAAADI. Trimming cost V 11 bases and J 6 bases, with 17 bases left between them. CDR3 sequence (DNA): TGCGCCGACAGTGAGTCGACTAGCAATGAGCAGTTCTTC. Translated: CADSESTSNEQFF.